This T cell receptor (beta chain) came from a study of cytomegalovirus exposure and HLA in healthy donors. Study-wide results and limits: A later analysis reported that several of the most significant clusters appeared to be linked to common viral pathogens, among them Epstein-Barr virus. It was about 150 TCR beta chains that were listed as cytomegalovirus-associated. By a later analysis, the bulk of CMV-associated TCR beta chains appeared HLA-restricted. A later analysis revealed that TCR association rates differed between HLA loci, peaking at DRB1 and bottoming out at HLA-C.

The germline CDR1 and CDR2 sequences are KGHSH and LQKENI. After removal of 1 base from V and 7 bases from J, the junction contained 14 bases not matched to a gene. The CDR3 sequence is 18 residues long. The PCR had 60 Vbeta and 13 Jbeta primers. TCRdb's copy holds only in-frame clones and misses some; the assay was immunoSEQ multiplex PCR. The sample lists about 120,000 clones; about 80% were seen once. Turning to this clone: What it binds is unknown.

The rearrangement uses TRBV18 and TRBJ1-5, with 9 bases aligning to TRBD1. Sequenced input: PBMCs. The TCR originated in a man in his 60s in good health and CMV-seropositive. CDR3 amino acids: CASSPRPGQGQFVQPQHF. CDR3 sequence (DNA): TGTGCCAGCTCACCACGGCCGGGACAGGGCCAATTTGTCCAGCCCCAGCATTTT.